These T cell receptor beta chains were read from a single sample in a study of OX40 agonist ivuxolimab in advanced cancers. This table comes from immunoSEQ multiplex PCR, and its TCRdb copy is limited to in-frame clones, with some not included. Of around 35,000 clones in the sample, almost 80% were seen once. Sequencing used CD4+ or CD8+ T cells sorted from blood, obtained in a trial of the OX40 agonist ivuxolimab. The receptors here all came from an adult with an advanced solid tumor such as melanoma, head and neck, liver or kidney cancer. Each CDR3 is given with its conserved first and last residue. The D gene is left open where the match is weak. For some rows the clone size is stated as once, few or many, or as a class when expanded; others skip it.

clone_size j_call v_call d_call cdr3_aa cdr3_nt
. TRBJ1-2 TRBV5-6 TRBD1 CASSWGQGGYTF TGTGCCAGCAGCTGGGGACAGGGGGGCTACACCTTC
. TRBJ2-3 TRBV14 . CASSQGFLRDTQYF TGTGCCAGCAGCCAAGGGTTCTTGAGAGATACGCAGTATTTT
. TRBJ1-5 TRBV5-6 . CASSWGGQQWQPQHF TGTGCCAGCAGCTGGGGGGGGCAGCAATGGCAGCCCCAGCATTTT
. TRBJ2-1 TRBV12-5 TRBD1 CASGRQGRGEQFF TGTGCTAGTGGTCGACAGGGGAGAGGTGAGCAGTTCTTC
. TRBJ1-2 TRBV5-4 TRBD1 CASSLGDRNYGYTF TGTGCCAGCAGCTTGGGGGACAGGAACTATGGCTACACCTTC
. TRBJ1-1 TRBV28 . CASSPFRWDTEAFF TGTGCCAGCAGTCCCTTTAGGTGGGACACTGAAGCTTTCTTT
once TRBJ1-5 TRBV6-5 TRBD1 CASSPGQGSPQHF TGTGCCAGCAGCCCCGGACAGGGGAGTCCCCAGCATTTT
. TRBJ2-7 TRBV7-2 TRBD2 CASSLARGAYEQYF TGTGCCAGCAGCTTAGCCCGGGGGGCCTACGAGCAGTACTTC
. TRBJ1-4 TRBV5-1 TRBD1 CASSPGQQSTNEKLFF TGCGCCAGCAGCCCGGGACAGCAGTCAACTAATGAAAAACTGTTTTTT
. TRBJ2-5 TRBV7-9 . CASFSKGDYGETQYF TGTGCCAGCTTCAGTAAGGGTGACTATGGAGAGACCCAGTACTTC
once TRBJ2-3 TRBV9 TRBD2 CASSVVFAGGTDTQYF TGTGCCAGCAGCGTAGTGTTTGCGGGGGGAACGGATACGCAGTATTTT
. TRBJ2-2 TRBV5-6 . CASSGGLNTGELFF TGTGCCAGCAGCGGGGGGCTGAACACCGGGGAGCTGTTTTTT
. TRBJ1-2 TRBV27 . CASKDSAAVKGYTF TGTGCCAGCAAGGACAGCGCCGCAGTGAAGGGCTACACCTTC
. TRBJ2-1 TRBV29-1 TRBD1 CSVSGTGLHNEQFF TGCAGCGTTTCCGGGACAGGGCTCCACAATGAGCAGTTCTTC
once TRBJ1-2 TRBV30 TRBD1 CAWYRDRGQDGYTF TGTGCCTGGTACCGGGACAGGGGGCAGGATGGCTACACCTTC
. TRBJ2-2 TRBV4-1 TRBD1 CASSRQGVSNTGELFF TGCGCCAGCAGCCGACAGGGGGTATCGAACACCGGGGAGCTGTTTTTT
once TRBJ1-2 TRBV19 . CASSSRRTDTSNYGYTF TGTGCCAGTAGTTCGAGAAGGACAGATACTTCTAACTATGGCTACACCTTC
. TRBJ2-7 TRBV7-2 . CASSQLSGGGEQYF TGCGCCAGCAGCCAACTCTCCGGGGGAGGCGAGCAGTACTTC
. TRBJ2-2 TRBV9 TRBD1 CASSGQGTGELFF TGTGCCAGCAGCGGACAGGGCACCGGGGAGCTGTTTTTT
. TRBJ2-3 TRBV6-5 . CASSYSAGPTDTQYF TGTGCCAGCAGTTACTCGGCAGGCCCCACAGATACGCAGTATTTT